The entry below describes one T cell receptor beta chain. This record comes from a study of blood T cell repertoires in COVID-19. At the level of the study: Spain, Italy and the United States supplied samples that represented acute and convalescent COVID-19.

Clones were read by immunoSEQ multiplex PCR, and TCRdb kept only the in-frame ones, dropping some. The repertoire holds over 200,000 clones, with approximately 91% as singletons. Sequences were obtained from peripheral blood. The TCR originated in a woman aged 60 to 75 with acute or convalescent COVID-19.

DNA of the CDR3: TGTGCCAGCAGCTTAATCGCTGGGGGGGACCTGAGGAACACAGATACGCAGTATTTT. Protein product: CASSLIAGGDLRNTDTQYF. V and J are TRBV7-3 and TRBJ2-3; 7 bases agree with TRBD2. Looked up from germline, CDR1 is SGHTA and CDR2 is FQGTGA. After removal of 1 base from V and 2 bases from J, the junction contained 15 bases not matched to a gene. CDR3 size: 19 residues.